A selection of T cell receptor beta chains follows, all from one sample in a study of technical replicates of blood from several donors. Profiled with immunoSEQ multiplex PCR; TCRdb holds only in-frame clones, not every one. The sample lists approximately 68,000 clones, 95% to 98% occurring once. Sequencing used T cells isolated from PBMCs. The receptors derive from a human donor in good health. CDR3s include the opening cysteine and the closing phenylalanine or tryptophan. The D gene is left open where the match is weak. Clone size is given for some rows only: seen once, a few or many times, or a class if the clone is expanded.

clone_size	v_call	d_call	j_call	cdr3_nt	cdr3_aa
.	TRBV6-1	TRBD2	TRBJ2-7	TGTGCCAGCAGTGCTGTTAGCGGGAGCGACTACGAGCAGTACTTC	CASSAVSGSDYEQYF
.	TRBV30	.	TRBJ2-3	TGTGCCTGGAGTGAGGTGGGAGGAATGATAGATACGCAGTATTTT	CAWSEVGGMIDTQYF
.	TRBV5-5	TRBD1	TRBJ1-4	TGTGCCAGCAGCAAGCAGGGGGCTGATGAAAAACTGTTTTTT	CASSKQGADEKLFF
.	TRBV4-1	.	TRBJ2-7	TGCGCCAGCAGCCAATATCCGCGGTCTGACGAGCAGTACTTC	CASSQYPRSDEQYF
.	TRBV7-2	.	TRBJ1-2	TGTGCCAGCAGCTTAGGGAATTTCCCGGGAAATAACTATGGCTACACCTTC	CASSLGNFPGNNYGYTF
.	TRBV20-1	TRBD1	TRBJ1-1	TGCAGTACAAACAGGGGAACTGAAGCTTTCTTT	CSTNRGTEAFF
.	TRBV10-1	.	TRBJ2-1	TGCGCCAGCAGTGTAATGCGGGCCGACAATGAGCAGTTCTTC	CASSVMRADNEQFF
.	TRBV6-6	.	TRBJ2-7	TGTGCCAGCAGTTATATACAGGGAGAGTCGGACTACGAGCAGTACTTC	CASSYIQGESDYEQYF
.	TRBV9	.	TRBJ2-1	TGTGCCAGCAGCCCGCGGCTCCTCGGGTCTTACAATGAGCAGTTCTTC	CASSPRLLGSYNEQFF
.	TRBV15	TRBD1	TRBJ2-7	TGTGCCACCAGCAGAGCCGGGGACAGCGAGCAGTACTTC	CATSRAGDSEQYF
.	TRBV10-3	.	TRBJ2-1	TGTGCCATCCTAGAATGGACTGGGAATGAGCAGTTCTTC	CAILEWTGNEQFF
.	TRBV6-5	TRBD1	TRBJ1-1	TGTGCCAGCAGTTACCAGGACAGGTCCACTGAAGCTTTCTTT	CASSYQDRSTEAFF
.	TRBV11-3	.	TRBJ2-1	TGTGCCAGCAGCTTAGATAGCCGTTATGAGCAGTTCTTC	CASSLDSRYEQFF
.	TRBV5-1	TRBD2	TRBJ2-3	TGCGCCAGCAGCACCCTTACTAGCGATTCTAGCACAGATACGCAGTATTTT	CASSTLTSDSSTDTQYF
once	TRBV11-2	.	TRBJ2-2	TGTGCCAGCAGCTCAATCCGGGTCTCCACCGGGGAGCTGTTTTTT	CASSSIRVSTGELFF
.	TRBV25-1	TRBD2	TRBJ2-7	TGTGCCAGCAGTTTGGGGGGGAACGAGCAGTACTTC	CASSLGGNEQYF
.	TRBV4-3	TRBD1	TRBJ1-2	TGCGCCAGCAGCCAAGGGGGACAGGGGGCGTGGGGCTACACCTTC	CASSQGGQGAWGYTF
.	TRBV15	TRBD2	TRBJ2-5	TGTGCCACCAGCAGAGAGGGAGGGAGTCTTGGAGAGACCCAGTACTTC	CATSREGGSLGETQYF
.	TRBV28	TRBD2	TRBJ2-1	TGTGCCATAGGGACTAGCGGGAGTTTACCCTACAATGAGCAGTTCTTC	CAIGTSGSLPYNEQFF
few	TRBV18	.	TRBJ2-7	TGTGCCAGCTCACCACCGGTGGTCAGGGGACACGAGCAGTACTTC	CASSPPVVRGHEQYF
.	TRBV9	.	TRBJ1-3	TGTGCCAGCAGCGTCGCCAGCTCTGGAAACACCATATATTTT	CASSVASSGNTIYF
.	TRBV2	TRBD1	TRBJ1-1	TGTGCCAGCAGTGAAATAGGGACAGGGCAAGAAGCTTTCTTT	CASSEIGTGQEAFF
.	TRBV6-6	TRBD1	TRBJ1-1	TGTGCCAGCAGTACAGGGGTTGCGGCTGAAGCTTTCTTT	CASSTGVAAEAFF
.	TRBV29-1	.	TRBJ2-7	TGCAGCGGTCAGGGTGTCGCCTACGAGCAGTACTTC	CSGQGVAYEQYF
.	TRBV30	TRBD1	TRBJ2-3	TGTGCCTGGAGCTTCGGGACAGCCACAGATACGCAGTATTTT	CAWSFGTATDTQYF
once	TRBV27	TRBD2	TRBJ2-1	TGTGCCAGCAGTTTCCCACTAGCGGGAAGGGGGGATGAGCAGTTCTTC	CASSFPLAGRGDEQFF
.	TRBV11-2	TRBD1	TRBJ2-7	TGTGCCAGCAGCGCCGGGACAGGGGGCTACGAGCAGTACTTC	CASSAGTGGYEQYF
.	TRBV9	TRBD1	TRBJ2-2	TGTGCCAGCAGCTCATCCTACAGGGGTTCGAACGGGGAGCTGTTTTTT	CASSSSYRGSNGELFF
.	TRBV2	.	TRBJ1-2	TGTGCCAGCAGTGAAGGGGGGCCAAACAACTATGGCTACACCTTC	CASSEGGPNNYGYTF
.	TRBV19	.	TRBJ2-1	TGTGCCAGTAGTATGTCGGCGGGATCCTACAATGAGCAGTTCTTC	CASSMSAGSYNEQFF
.	TRBV4-3	TRBD1	TRBJ2-1	TGCGCCAGCAGCCAAGATACTGGGACAGTCTACCTCAATGAGCAGTTCTTC	CASSQDTGTVYLNEQFF
.	TRBV4-3	.	TRBJ2-3	TGCGCCAGCAGCCAAGCCCTCCAGGGCGAGGCAGATACGCAGTATTTT	CASSQALQGEADTQYF
.	TRBV30	.	TRBJ2-3	TGTGCCTGGAGTGTTAAGGGGACAACAGATACGCAGTATTTT	CAWSVKGTTDTQYF
.	TRBV14	.	TRBJ1-2	TGTGCCAGCAGCCAAGGGACAGTCTATGGCTACACCTTC	CASSQGTVYGYTF
.	TRBV18	.	TRBJ1-1	TGTGCCAGCTCACCAGGAGAATTTGAAGCTTTCTTT	CASSPGEFEAFF
.	TRBV28	.	TRBJ2-4	TGTGCCAGCAGACAGGCAACGGGCATTCAGTACTTC	CASRQATGIQYF
.	TRBV11-2	.	TRBJ1-1	TGTGCCAGCACCGAGAACGGGGTCAACACTGAAGCTTTCTTT	CASTENGVNTEAFF
once	TRBV5-1	TRBD1	TRBJ1-1	TGCGCCAGCACCAAGGGACAGAAGTCCCTCTTAAGGAACACTGAAGCTTTCTTT	CASTKGQKSLLRNTEAFF
.	TRBV29-1	.	TRBJ2-7	TGCAGCGTTGACAGGGGCTACGAGCAGTACTTC	CSVDRGYEQYF
.	TRBV7-2	.	TRBJ2-3	TGTGCCAGCAGCCTCCTCACAGATACGCAGTATTTT	CASSLLTDTQYF
.	TRBV13	TRBD1	TRBJ1-4	TGTGCCAGCAGCCACAGGGGGACTGAAAAACTGTTTTTT	CASSHRGTEKLFF
.	TRBV6-5	.	TRBJ1-1	TGTGCCAGCAGCCGGGACACAATACTCACTGAAGCTTTCTTT	CASSRDTILTEAFF
.	TRBV6-6	.	TRBJ2-3	TGTGCCAGCAGTTCCCCGTCTGGGCCCACAGATACGCAGTATTTT	CASSSPSGPTDTQYF
.	TRBV20-1	.	TRBJ1-1	TGCAGTGCTTTAATGAACACTGAAGCTTTCTTT	CSALMNTEAFF
.	TRBV28	TRBD2	TRBJ2-7	TGTGCCAGCAGTTTCCGGACTAGCTTTTTTGAGCAGTACTTC	CASSFRTSFFEQYF
.	TRBV5-1	TRBD2	TRBJ2-7	TGCGCCAGCAGCAGGGAGGGACTAGCGGGAGTGAAGCGCTACGAGCAGTACTTC	CASSREGLAGVKRYEQYF
.	TRBV12-5	TRBD1	TRBJ2-5	TGTGCTAGTGGTTTGGTAATCCGGGACAGGGAATTGACCCAGTACTTC	CASGLVIRDRELTQYF
.	TRBV7-2	TRBD1	TRBJ2-7	TGTGCCAGCAGCGTGGACAGGAAAACGGTCGAGCAGTACTTC	CASSVDRKTVEQYF
.	TRBV28	TRBD1	TRBJ1-2	TGTGCCAGCCTACAGGGGGTTTATGGCTACACCTTC	CASLQGVYGYTF
once	TRBV6-1	.	TRBJ1-2	TGTGCCAGCAGTGAAGCGTCCCAGGGACGGAGGGGAGGTTATGGCTACACCTTC	CASSEASQGRRGGYGYTF